Shown below are 14 T cell receptor beta chains from a single sample sequenced in a study of identical twins. TCRdb fed the 5' RACE reads into MiXCR, producing one record per CDR3 protein. The sample has hundreds of thousands of distinct CDR3 sequences, 15% to 20% seen once. The same sample was also studied in work on T cells expressing NK-cell markers.

Sequencing was carried out using PBMCs. These receptor sequences come from a woman aged 18-29 years in good health.

This clonotype was seen only a few times. Germline is not matched at one junction end, which may reflect a read error. The chain uses TRBV29-1 and TRBJ2-5; no definite D call. The CDR3 extends over 12 amino acids. The germline CDR1 and CDR2 sequences are SQVTM and ANQGSEA. The CDR3: CSVEKSHPPRDF. In nucleotides, the CDR3 is TGCAGCGTTGAAAAGAGCCACCCGCCCCGAGACTTC.

This chain uses TRBV6-4 with TRBJ1-2, with 8 bases aligning to TRBD1. With 5 bases clipped from V and 6 bases from J, the junction kept 14 bases outside the gene matches. From germline, CDR1 is MRHNA and CDR2 SNTAGT. The length of the CDR3 is 16 residues. The CDR3, as DNA: TGTGCCAGCAGTCCTTTTCCTACCGGACAGGGAAATGGCTACACCTTC. As protein: CASSPFPTGQGNGYTF.

The chain combines TRBV29-1 with TRBJ2-7, with no clear D. The ends were cut back, 4 bases at V and 2 bases at J, with 15 bases in the middle. This CDR3 comprises 14 residues. Germline loops: CDR1 SQVTM, CDR2 ANQGSEA. For the CDR3, the DNA is TGCAGCGTTGTTCTCAGAGACGGGCCCTACGAGCAGTACTTC. It specifies CSVVLRDGPYEQYF.

This clonotype was detected only a few times. This chain links TRBV20-1 with TRBJ2-7, with D tentatively TRBD1 (5 bases). This CDR3 is 16 amino acids long. CDR1 is DFQATT and CDR2 is SNEGSKA in the germline V gene (reference sequence). The ends were cut back, 0 bases at V and 0 bases at J, with 15 bases in the middle. This CDR3 reads CSARDHTGVSSYEQYF. CDR3 coding DNA: TGCAGTGCTAGAGATCATACAGGTGTAAGCTCCTACGAGCAGTACTTC.

J is TRBJ2-3 and V is TRBV6-2 or TRBV6-3; TRBD2 agrees at 7 bases. The CDR3 is made up of 13 amino acids. Germline CDR1 reads MNHEY; CDR2 reads SVGEGT. V trimming: 10 bases; J trimming: 0 bases; junction bases outside the gene matches: 4. CDR3 sequence: CANSGGSTDTQYF. CDR3 nucleotides: TGTGCCAACTCGGGAGGAAGCACAGATACGCAGTATTTT.

This clonotype was seen only once. The chain carries TRBV20-1 and TRBJ2-7, with 9 bases lining up with TRBD1. Trimming took 0 bases from V and 6 from J; bases not matched to a gene: 12. This CDR3 spans 16 amino acids. CDR1 and CDR2 (germline): DFQATT, SNEGSKA (reference sequence). CDR3 bases: TGCAGTGCTAGAGATTACTCCGGGACAGGGCTGCCCGAGCAGTACTTC. The encoded protein is CSARDYSGTGLPEQYF.

The chain joins TRBV5-1 to TRBJ2-3; D unresolved. The CDR3 loop spans 13 amino acids. From germline, CDR1 is SGHRS and CDR2 YFSETQ. V was shortened by 4 bases and J by 2 bases, with 8 bases between the two germline ends. The CDR3 here is CASSVTPTDTQYF. DNA of the CDR3: TGCGCCAGCAGCGTGACACCCACAGATACGCAGTATTTT.

V is TRBV13 and J is TRBJ2-7; D is uncertain. The CDR3 sequence is 11 residues long. V was shortened by 4 bases and J by 5 bases, with 6 bases between the two germline ends. CDR1 is PRHDT, CDR2 FYEKMQ, per germline (reference sequence). CDR3 protein: CASSWNNEQYF. CDR3 DNA: TGTGCCAGCAGCTGGAACAACGAGCAGTACTTC.

The chain combines TRBV11-2 with TRBJ1-4; D is uncertain. CDR3 length: 15 residues. In germline, CDR1 is SGHAT, CDR2 FQNNGV. V was pared by 5 bases and J by 6 bases, with 16 bases between. The DNA of the CDR3 is TGTGCCAGCAGCCCCGCAGGCGGTTCTTATGAAAAACTGTTTTTT. Translated, it gives CASSPAGGSYEKLFF.

The chain uses TRBV2 and TRBJ1-1, with TRBD1 matching over 8 bases. The germline gives CDR1 SNHLY, CDR2 FYNNEI. There are 13 residues in the CDR3. The junction had 2 bases not matched to a gene; V was cut back by 1 base and J by 7 bases. The CDR3 sequence: CASSEVDRDEAFF. Written as DNA, the CDR3 is TGTGCCAGCAGTGAAGTGGACAGGGATGAAGCTTTCTTT.

The chain recombines TRBV12-3 or TRBV12-4 with TRBJ2-4; possible D gene TRBD2, 7 bases. V dropped 7 bases and J dropped 4 bases, with 14 bases sitting between them. The CDR3 is made up of 14 amino acids. DNA of the CDR3: TGTGCCAGCACTCTGGGGGGGCGTAAAAACATTCAGTACTTC. This encodes CASTLGGRKNIQYF.

This sequence joins TRBV18 and TRBJ2-5; 9 bases line up with TRBD2. The CDR3 runs to 15 residues. J lost 1 base, V lost 3 bases, and 3 bases had no gene match. Germline values: CDR1 KGHSH, CDR2 LQKENI. CDR3 sequence: CASSPFSGGQETQYF. DNA for the CDR3: TGTGCCAGCTCACCTTTTAGCGGGGGCCAAGAGACCCAGTACTTC.

This clonotype came up a few times. The chain uses TRBV4-1 and TRBJ2-3; 7 nucleotides match TRBD2. The CDR3 consists of 16 residues. Germline V gene data show CDR1 as MGHRA and CDR2 as YSYEKL. V dropped 3 bases and J dropped 5; count of bases not matched to a gene: 11. CDR3 DNA sequence: TGCGCCAGCAGCCAGGAACCGGGACTACCGATAGATACGCAGTATTTT. Translated, it gives CASSQEPGLPIDTQYF.

This chain uses TRBV7-2 with TRBJ2-7; the match to TRBD2 covers 7 bases. J gave up 2 bases and V 0 bases, and 4 bases lay outside the gene matches. CDR3 size: 15 residues. CDR1 is SGHTA, CDR2 FQGNSA, per germline. The CDR3 DNA reads as TGTGCCAGCAGCTTAGCTAGCGGGTGGCCCTACGAGCAGTACTTC. Protein product: CASSLASGWPYEQYF.